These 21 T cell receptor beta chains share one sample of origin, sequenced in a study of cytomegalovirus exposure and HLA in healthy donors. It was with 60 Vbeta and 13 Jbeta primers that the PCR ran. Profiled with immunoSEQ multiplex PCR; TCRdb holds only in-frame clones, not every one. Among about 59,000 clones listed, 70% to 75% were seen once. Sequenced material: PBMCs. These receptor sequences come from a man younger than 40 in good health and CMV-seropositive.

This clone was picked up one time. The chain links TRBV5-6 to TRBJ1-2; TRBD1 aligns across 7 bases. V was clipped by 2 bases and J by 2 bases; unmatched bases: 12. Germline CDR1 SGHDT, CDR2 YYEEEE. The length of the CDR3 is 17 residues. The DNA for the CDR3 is TGTGCCAGCAGCTTAGTCGGGACAGCACTGACGAACTATGGCTACACCTTC. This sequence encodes CASSLVGTALTNYGYTF.

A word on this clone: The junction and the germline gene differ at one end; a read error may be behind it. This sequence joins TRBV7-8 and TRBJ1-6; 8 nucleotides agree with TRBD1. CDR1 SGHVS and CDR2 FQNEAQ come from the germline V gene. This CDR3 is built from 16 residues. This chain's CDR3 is CASSSPRRGRDSLLHF. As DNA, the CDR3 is TGTGCCAGCAGCTCCCCCCGCAGGGGGCGAGATTCACTCCTCCACTTT.

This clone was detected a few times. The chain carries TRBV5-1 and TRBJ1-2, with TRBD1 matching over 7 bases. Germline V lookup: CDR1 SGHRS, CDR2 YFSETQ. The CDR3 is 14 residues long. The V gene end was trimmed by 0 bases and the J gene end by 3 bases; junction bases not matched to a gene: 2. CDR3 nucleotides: TGCGCCAGCAGCTTGGCCGGGACAGACTATGGCTACACCTTC. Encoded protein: CASSLAGTDYGYTF.

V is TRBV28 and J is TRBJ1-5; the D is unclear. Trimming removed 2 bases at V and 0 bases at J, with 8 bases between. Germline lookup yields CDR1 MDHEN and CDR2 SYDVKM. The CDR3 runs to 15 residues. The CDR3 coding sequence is TGTGCCAGCAGTTTAGAGTCCTATAGCAATCAGCCCCAGCATTTT. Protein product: CASSLESYSNQPQHF.

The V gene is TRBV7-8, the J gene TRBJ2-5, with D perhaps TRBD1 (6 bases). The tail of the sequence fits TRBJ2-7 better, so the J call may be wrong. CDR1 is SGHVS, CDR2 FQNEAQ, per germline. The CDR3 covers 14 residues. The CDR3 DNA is TGTGCCAGCAGCTCGTCTACAGGGTACTACGAGCAGTACTTC. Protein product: CASSSSTGYYEQYF.

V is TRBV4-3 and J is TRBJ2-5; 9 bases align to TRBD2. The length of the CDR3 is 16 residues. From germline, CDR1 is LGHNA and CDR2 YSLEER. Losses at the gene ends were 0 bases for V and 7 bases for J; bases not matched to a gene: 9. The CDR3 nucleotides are TGCGCCAGCAGCCAAGACTGGCGGGGGGGATCGGGGACCCAGTACTTC. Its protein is CASSQDWRGGSGTQYF.

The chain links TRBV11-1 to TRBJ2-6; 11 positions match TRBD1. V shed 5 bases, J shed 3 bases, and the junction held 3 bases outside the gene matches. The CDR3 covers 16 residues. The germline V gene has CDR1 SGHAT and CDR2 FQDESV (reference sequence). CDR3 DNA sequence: TGTGCCAGCAGCCGGGACAGGGGGAATGGGGCCAACGTCCTGACTTTC. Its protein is CASSRDRGNGANVLTF.

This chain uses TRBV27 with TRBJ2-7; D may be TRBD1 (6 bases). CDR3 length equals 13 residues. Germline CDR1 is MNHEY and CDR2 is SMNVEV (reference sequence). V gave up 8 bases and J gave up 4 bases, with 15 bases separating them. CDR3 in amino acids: CASGAGTPYEQYF. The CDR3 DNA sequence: TGTGCCAGCGGAGCCGGGACACCATACGAGCAGTACTTC.

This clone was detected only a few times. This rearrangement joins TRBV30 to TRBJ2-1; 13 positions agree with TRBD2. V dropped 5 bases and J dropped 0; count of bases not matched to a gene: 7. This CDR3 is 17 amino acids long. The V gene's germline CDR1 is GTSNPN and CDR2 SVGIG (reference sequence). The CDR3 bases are TGTGCCTGGGGAGGGACTAGCGGGGCGAGCTCCTACAATGAGCAGTTCTTC. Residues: CAWGGTSGASSYNEQFF.

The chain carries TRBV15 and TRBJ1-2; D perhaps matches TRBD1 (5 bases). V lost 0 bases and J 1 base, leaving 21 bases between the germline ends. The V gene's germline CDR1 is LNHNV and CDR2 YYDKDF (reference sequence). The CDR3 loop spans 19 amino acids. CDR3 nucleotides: TGTGCCACCAGCAGAGATGGGGGGGATGCCCGCCTTTTTAACTATGGCTACACCTTC. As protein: CATSRDGGDARLFNYGYTF.

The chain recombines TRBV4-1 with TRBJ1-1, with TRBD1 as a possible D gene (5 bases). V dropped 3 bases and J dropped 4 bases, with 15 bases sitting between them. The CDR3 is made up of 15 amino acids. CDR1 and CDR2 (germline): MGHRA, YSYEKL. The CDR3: CASSQVGGVSTEAFF. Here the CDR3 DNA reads TGCGCCAGCAGCCAGGTCGGGGGGGTTAGCACTGAAGCTTTCTTT.

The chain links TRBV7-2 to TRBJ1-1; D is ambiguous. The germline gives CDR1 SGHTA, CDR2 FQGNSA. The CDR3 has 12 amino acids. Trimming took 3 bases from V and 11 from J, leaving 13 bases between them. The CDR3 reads CASSFNRDRAFF. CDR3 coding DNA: TGTGCCAGCAGCTTCAATCGGGATCGGGCTTTCTTT.

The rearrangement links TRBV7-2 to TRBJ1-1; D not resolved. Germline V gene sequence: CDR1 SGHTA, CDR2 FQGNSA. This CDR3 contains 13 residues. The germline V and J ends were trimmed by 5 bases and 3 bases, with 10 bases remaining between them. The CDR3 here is CASSRPTDTEAFF. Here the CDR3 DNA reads TGTGCCAGCAGCCGCCCAACGGACACTGAAGCTTTCTTT.

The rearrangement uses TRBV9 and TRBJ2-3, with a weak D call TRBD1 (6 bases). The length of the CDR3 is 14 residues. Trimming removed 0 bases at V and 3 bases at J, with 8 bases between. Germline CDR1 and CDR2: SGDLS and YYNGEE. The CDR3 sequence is CASSVGQETDTQYF. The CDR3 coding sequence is TGTGCCAGCAGCGTAGGACAGGAGACAGATACGCAGTATTTT. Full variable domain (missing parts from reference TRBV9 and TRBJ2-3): DSGVTQTPKHLITATGQRVTLRCSPRSGDLSVYWYQQSLDQGLQFLIQYYNGEERAKGNILERFSAQQFPDLHSELNLSSLELGDSALYFCASSVGQETDTQYFGPGTRLTVL.

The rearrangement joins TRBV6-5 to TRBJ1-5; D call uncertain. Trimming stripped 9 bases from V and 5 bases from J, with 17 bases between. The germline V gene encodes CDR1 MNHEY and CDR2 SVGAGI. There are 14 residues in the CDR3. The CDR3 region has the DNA TGTGCCAGTAGAGTGACGGTGGGCGATCAGCCCCAGCATTTT. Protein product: CASRVTVGDQPQHF.

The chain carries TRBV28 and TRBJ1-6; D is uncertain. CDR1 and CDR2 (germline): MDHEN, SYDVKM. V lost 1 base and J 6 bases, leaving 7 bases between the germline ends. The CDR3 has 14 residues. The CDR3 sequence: CASSLLALNSPLHF. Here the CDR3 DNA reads TGTGCCAGCAGTTTATTAGCTCTTAATTCACCCCTCCACTTT. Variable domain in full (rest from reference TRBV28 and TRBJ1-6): DVKVTQSSRYLVKRTGEKVFLECVQDMDHENMFWYRQDPGLGLRLIYFSYDVKMKEKGDIPEGYSVSREKKERFSLILESASTNQTSMYLCASSLLALNSPLHFGNGTRLTVT.

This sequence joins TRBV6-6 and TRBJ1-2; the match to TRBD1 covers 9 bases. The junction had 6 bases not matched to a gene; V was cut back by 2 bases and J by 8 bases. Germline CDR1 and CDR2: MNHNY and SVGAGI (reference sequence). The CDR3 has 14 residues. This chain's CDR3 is CASSYPQGAEGYTF. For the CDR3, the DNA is TGTGCCAGCAGTTACCCACAGGGGGCTGAGGGCTACACCTTC.

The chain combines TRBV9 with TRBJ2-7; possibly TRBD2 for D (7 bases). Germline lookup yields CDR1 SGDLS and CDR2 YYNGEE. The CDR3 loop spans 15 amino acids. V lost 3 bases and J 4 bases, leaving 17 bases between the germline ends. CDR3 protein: CASSAGQLGGYEQYF. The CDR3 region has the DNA TGTGCCAGCAGCGCCGGACAGTTGGGGGGGTACGAGCAGTACTTC. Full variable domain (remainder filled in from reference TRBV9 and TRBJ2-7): DSGVTQTPKHLITATGQRVTLRCSPRSGDLSVYWYQQSLDQGLQFLIQYYNGEERAKGNILERFSAQQFPDLHSELNLSSLELGDSALYFCASSAGQLGGYEQYFGPGTRLTVT.

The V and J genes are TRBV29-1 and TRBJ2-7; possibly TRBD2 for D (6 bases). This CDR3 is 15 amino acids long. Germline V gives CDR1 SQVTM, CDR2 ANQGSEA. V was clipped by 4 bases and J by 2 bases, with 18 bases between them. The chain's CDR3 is CSVGPAGIIPYEQYF. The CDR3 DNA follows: TGCAGCGTTGGGCCCGCGGGAATTATCCCCTACGAGCAGTACTTC.

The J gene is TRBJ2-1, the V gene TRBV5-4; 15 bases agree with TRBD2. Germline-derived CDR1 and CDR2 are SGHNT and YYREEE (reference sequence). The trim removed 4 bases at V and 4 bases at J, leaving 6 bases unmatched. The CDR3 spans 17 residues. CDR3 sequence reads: CASSRAGTSGGYNEQFF. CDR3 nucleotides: TGTGCCAGCAGCCGAGCCGGGACTAGCGGGGGGTACAATGAGCAGTTCTTC.

This chain's CDR3 is CASSFRAGGLNTGELFF. CDR3 DNA: TGTGCCAGCAGCTTTAGGGCAGGGGGCCTGAACACCGGGGAGCTGTTTTTT. The gene calls are TRBV7-2 and TRBJ2-2; 8 bases match TRBD1. V gave up 3 bases and J gave up 1 base; unmatched junction bases: 7. The CDR3 sequence is 17 residues long. Per the germline V gene, CDR1 is SGHTA and CDR2 is FQGNSA.